A selection of T cell receptor beta chains follows, all from one sample in a study of T cell responses to AZD1222 COVID-19 vaccine. Method: immunoSEQ multiplex PCR; TCRdb's copy keeps in-frame clones and lacks some. The sample shows around 140,000 clones, approximately 91% of them seen only once. The source was peripheral blood, collected 28 days after the second dose of the MenACWY control vaccine. These receptors originate from an adult who received the MenACWY meningococcal vaccine as a control. Each CDR3 is given without its conserved first and last residue.

TRBV18 12 ASSPSGMSDTQY
TRBV5-5 12 ASSPEGQRYEQY
TRBV5-5 13 ASSLLGTYNSPLH
TRBV7-3 11 ASSEGQGSPLH
TRBV7-9 14 ASSLSWTGAAETQY
TRBV15 15 ATSRSGSKTSTDTQY
TRBV7-8 16 ASSYSGAGRMFNQPQH
TRBV7-9 11 ASSASGEETQY
TRBV15 13 ATSRIAGAPGTQY
TRBV5-6 15 ASSSTGQGILNTEAF
TRBV2 13 ASRDRGSYNSPLH
TRBV5-1 13 ASSPGGSSYNEQF
TRBV12-5 12 ASAPPGGENTIY
TRBV6-2/TRBV6-3 13 ASSYGGQSHSGYT
TRBV6-1 13 ASSESRTGPYEQY
TRBV5-1 13 ASSRTSGGTDTQY
TRBV7-9 15 ASSLQGGSLPSYEQY
TRBV11-3 16 ASSLDWLAGGSTDTQY
TRBV4-1 12 ASSRYKGDPPLH
TRBV7-2 10 ASSPQGEKLF
TRBV9 13 ASSLDKGGSYEQY
TRBV7-9 12 ASSLTAGVDEQF
TRBV29-1 12 SVEAGARNYGYT
TRBV4-2 13 ASSPGLTRGTEAF
TRBV6-5 11 ASTDRGPHEQY
TRBV9 11 ASSVGPGGGYT
TRBV5-5 14 ASSLAGTSWDTEAF
TRBV5-6 14 ASSLYRAGSNSPLH
TRBV25-1 10 ASSESGLRQF
TRBV5-1 14 ASSPAGHKPGYGYT
TRBV6-2/TRBV6-3 10 ASSYLQTEAF